The 9 T cell receptor beta chains given below trace back to one sample, sequenced in a study of beta chain features in type 1 diabetes. Since all of the isolated RNA was reverse transcribed, expressed TCRB transcripts were what got sequenced. Here immunoSEQ multiplex PCR was the method, and the copy in TCRdb shows in-frame clones only, minus some. In the table there are hundreds of thousands of clones, 17% of which are singletons. The sequenced material came from naive CD4+ T cells from blood. Receptor source: a woman under 30 in good health.

In this sample, this clone turned up a few times. This chain uses TRBV7-2 with TRBJ2-3, with a tentative D call TRBD2 (5 bases). The germline V gene encodes CDR1 SGHTA and CDR2 FQGNSA. The CDR3 loop spans 15 amino acids. V was cut by 5 bases and J by 2 bases, with 14 bases left in between. DNA for the CDR3: TGTGCCAGCAGCACTAGGATGGGTTCCACAGATACGCAGTATTTT. This translates into CASSTRMGSTDTQYF. The full variable domain, in which reference TRBV7-2 and TRBJ2-3 provide the parts outside the CDR3, is GAGVSQSPSNKVTEKGKDVELRCDPISGHTALYWYRQSLGQGLEFLIYFQGNSAPDKSGLPSDRFSAERTGGSVSTLTIQRTQQEDSAVYLCASSTRMGSTDTQYFGPGTRLTVL.

This clone was seen a few times. The chain joins TRBV29-1 to TRBJ1-5, with D maybe TRBD1 (6 bases). Germline V gene data show CDR1 as SQVTM and CDR2 as ANQGSEA. V lost 4 bases, J lost 4 bases, and 8 bases lay in between. This CDR3 region has 12 residues. The CDR3 spells CSVGQENQPQHF. CDR3 coding DNA: TGCAGCGTTGGACAGGAAAATCAGCCCCAGCATTTT.

This clone has a handful of counts. This chain connects TRBV7-9 to TRBJ2-3; TRBD2 might be the D (7 bases). This CDR3 is 16 amino acids long. CDR1 and CDR2 from the germline V gene are SEHNR and FQNEAQ (reference sequence). V was cut by 4 bases and J by 0 bases, with 14 bases left in between. The CDR3 nucleotides read TGTGCCAGCAGCTCCCTGGCGGGGGCAAGCACAGATACGCAGTATTTT. It yields the protein CASSSLAGASTDTQYF. Full variable domain (missing parts from reference TRBV7-9 and TRBJ2-3): DTGVSQNPRHKITKRGQNVTFRCDPISEHNRLYWYRQTLGQGPEFLTYFQNEAQLEKSRLLSDRFSAERPKGSFSTLEIQRTEQGDSAMYLCASSSLAGASTDTQYFGPGTRLTVL.

The chain joins TRBV7-9 to TRBJ2-1, with D perhaps matching TRBD1 or TRBD2 (6 bases each). The V end was cut by 5 bases, the J end by 3 bases, with 17 bases between. In germline, CDR1 is SEHNR, CDR2 FQNEAQ (reference sequence). The CDR3 contains 16 residues. The CDR3 reads CASSQTRGVSYNEQFF. The DNA of the CDR3 is TGTGCCAGCAGCCAAACTAGGGGGGTAAGCTACAATGAGCAGTTCTTC.

In the case of this clone: One junction end does not reproduce the germline sequence, and a read error may be involved. This chain links TRBV2 with TRBJ2-7; D call uncertain. Germline V CDR1 and CDR2: SNHLY, FYNNEI. The CDR3 length is 15 residues. The CDR3 loop reads CASREERTAGSWQYF. Written as DNA, the CDR3 is TGTGCCAGCAGAGAAGAAAGAACAGCCGGCTCTTGGCAGTACTTC.

The CDR3 DNA sequence: TGTGCCAGCAGCTTAGGTGTTTCTAGCGGGGCTTACAATGAGCAGTTCTTC. Translating it yields CASSLGVSSGAYNEQFF. J is TRBJ2-1 and V is TRBV7-9, with TRBD2 matching 9 bases. From germline, CDR1 is SEHNR and CDR2 FQNEAQ (reference sequence). The CDR3 extends over 17 amino acids. The junction had 8 bases not matched to a gene; V was cut back by 1 base and J by 4 bases.

This clone was counted a few times. The chain couples TRBV25-1 to TRBJ2-2; D might be TRBD2 (6 bases). CDR1 is MGHDK, CDR2 SYGVNS, per germline. The CDR3 runs to 14 residues. Trimming left V 1 base short and J 6 bases short, with 9 bases between. In DNA form, the CDR3 reads TGTGCCAGCAGTGAATCAAAGCGGGCCGGGGAGCTGTTTTTT. Translation gives CASSESKRAGELFF.

The chain joins TRBV9 to TRBJ2-1; no firm D call. The germline CDR1 and CDR2 sequences are SGDLS and YYNGEE. The germline V and J ends were trimmed by 0 bases and 7 bases, with 14 bases remaining between them. This CDR3 is 15 amino acids long. The CDR3 nucleotides read TGTGCCAGCAGCGTAGGTACCATATTCGGTAATGAGCAGTTCTTC. It translates to CASSVGTIFGNEQFF.

This clone has more than one count but fewer than ten. Here the CDR3 reads CASCIGTEAFF. The CDR3 DNA reads as TGTGCCAGCTGTATAGGGACTGAAGCTTTCTTT. The chain couples TRBV6-6 to TRBJ1-1; D call uncertain. Trimming left V 8 bases short and J 5 bases short, with 9 bases between. Germline CDR1 is MNHNY and CDR2 is SVGAGI (reference sequence). This CDR3 spans 11 amino acids.